This entry lists 26 T cell receptor beta chains sequenced from one sample in a study of cytomegalovirus exposure and HLA in healthy donors. The study ran its PCR with 60 Vbeta and 13 Jbeta primers. The protocol was immunoSEQ multiplex PCR, while the TCRdb copy is restricted to in-frame clones and leaves out a portion. The data hold about 130,000 clones, with more than 80% observed a single time. Sequenced material: PBMCs. These receptors came from a young woman in good health and CMV-seropositive.

The chain links TRBV14 to TRBJ1-1, with D maybe TRBD1 (6 bases). V lost 5 bases and J 0 bases, leaving 16 bases between the germline ends. This CDR3 is built from 16 residues. Germline CDR1 reads SGHDN; CDR2 reads FVKESK. The CDR3 DNA reads TGTGCCAGCAGCTCCGGAACAGGGCCTATGAACACTGAAGCTTTCTTT. It encodes CASSSGTGPMNTEAFF.

The chain is built from TRBV30 and TRBJ2-7, with D maybe TRBD2 (5 bases). V lost 2 bases, J lost 6 bases, and 17 bases lay in between. Germline V gives CDR1 GTSNPN, CDR2 SVGIG (reference sequence). The CDR3 covers 14 residues. CDR3 sequence (DNA): TGTGCCTGGAGTCCCGCTAACGGGGTTACCGAGCAGTACTTC. It yields the protein CAWSPANGVTEQYF.

V gene TRBV18 combines with J gene TRBJ2-7; 7 bases agree with TRBD1. Germline CDR1 and CDR2: KGHSH and LQKENI. CDR3 length: 14 amino acids. V dropped 1 base and J dropped 6; count of bases not matched to a gene: 6. CDR3 coding DNA: TGTGCCAGCTCACCACAGGCGACAGGGCGCGAGCAGTACTTC. It is translated as CASSPQATGREQYF.

This chain joins TRBV6-5 and TRBJ2-7, with D possibly being TRBD2 (6 bases). The CDR3 spans 15 residues. Germline V gene lookup returns CDR1 MNHEY and CDR2 SVGAGI. V was cut by 2 bases and J by 3 bases, with 14 bases left in between. CDR3 in amino acids: CASSYAGLGGYEQYF. The CDR3 DNA is TGTGCCAGCAGTTACGCGGGGCTAGGTGGCTACGAGCAGTACTTC.

J is TRBJ2-2 and V is TRBV21-1; the table's TRBD2 call for D was not verified on the DNA. TRBV21-1 is deemed a pseudogene. The length of the CDR3 is 13 residues. The CDR3 coding sequence is TGTGCCAGCCATCGGGAAACCACCGGGGAGCTGTTTTTT. Translation gives CASHRETTGELFF.

This clone was detected only a few times. The rearrangement uses TRBV30 and TRBJ1-2; unclear D gene. Trimming removed 0 bases from V and 0 bases from J, with 20 bases in between. CDR3 length equals 18 residues. CDR1 and CDR2 (germline): GTSNPN, SVGIG (reference sequence). Here the CDR3 DNA reads TGTGCCTGGAGTGTAAATATCGCAGTATACTATTCTAACTATGGCTACACCTTC. Its translation: CAWSVNIAVYYSNYGYTF.

This chain connects TRBV5-1 to TRBJ1-1; D is possibly TRBD1 (5 bases). The V gene lost 3 bases and the J gene lost 4 bases, with 13 bases spanning the gap. This CDR3 is built from 14 residues. Looked up from germline, CDR1 is SGHRS and CDR2 is YFSETQ. The CDR3 nucleotides are TGCGCCAGCAGCTCGGGACTTGGGGGCACTGAAGCTTTCTTT. Translated: CASSSGLGGTEAFF.

This chain uses TRBV7-7 with TRBJ2-3, with D possibly matching TRBD2 (5 bases). V was pared by 5 bases and J by 0 bases, with 12 bases between. Per germline, CDR1 SSHAT and CDR2 FNYEAQ (reference sequence). The CDR3 consists of 15 residues. In nucleotides, the CDR3 is TGTGCCAGCAGCCCCGGGATTTCTAGCACAGATACGCAGTATTTT. Translated, it gives CASSPGISSTDTQYF.

The chain employs TRBV28 and TRBJ1-5, with 7 bases that match TRBD1. With 7 bases clipped from V and 2 bases from J, the junction kept 2 bases outside the gene matches. The CDR3 is made up of 13 amino acids. Germline CDR1 reads MDHEN; CDR2 reads SYDVKM. In DNA, the CDR3 is TGTGCCAGCACCGACAGGGGCAATCAGCCCCAGCATTTT. It encodes CASTDRGNQPQHF.

The chain combines TRBV9 with TRBJ2-5; TRBD2 aligns across 7 bases. Germline CDR1 SGDLS, CDR2 YYNGEE. V shed 4 bases, J shed 4 bases, and the junction held 4 bases outside the gene matches. The CDR3 sequence is 13 residues long. The CDR3 loop reads CASSLWGGETQYF. The CDR3 DNA is TGTGCCAGCAGCCTCTGGGGGGGAGAGACCCAGTACTTC.

The chain employs TRBV30 and TRBJ1-5; the D is unclear. CDR1 is GTSNPN, CDR2 SVGIG, per germline (reference sequence). The CDR3 length is 14 residues. The V end was cut by 1 base, the J end by 3 bases, with 10 bases between. The CDR3 sequence is CAWSDSRFNQPQHF. CDR3 coding DNA: TGTGCCTGGAGTGATTCCAGATTCAATCAGCCCCAGCATTTT.

V is TRBV6-6 and J is TRBJ2-7, with 9 bases lining up with TRBD1. This CDR3 region has 13 residues. In germline, CDR1 is MNHNY, CDR2 SVGAGI (reference sequence). Trimming took 7 bases from V and 6 from J; bases not matched to a gene: 7. In DNA form, the CDR3 reads TGTGCCAGCATGGGACAGGGCACTAGCGAGCAGTACTTC. Translation gives CASMGQGTSEQYF.

The rearrangement joins TRBV13 to TRBJ2-7, with 8 bases matching TRBD1. J lost 2 bases, V lost 2 bases, and 11 bases had no gene match. In germline, CDR1 is PRHDT, CDR2 FYEKMQ (reference sequence). This CDR3 spans 17 amino acids. The CDR3 DNA sequence: TGTGCCAGCAGCTTACGCTCTCCGGGACAGGCCGCCTACGAGCAGTACTTC. It specifies CASSLRSPGQAAYEQYF.

The V gene is TRBV2, the J gene TRBJ2-7; a weak D match, TRBD1 (6 bases). The CDR3 spans 15 residues. The germline gives CDR1 SNHLY, CDR2 FYNNEI. Trimming left V 6 bases short and J 0 bases short, with 15 bases between. For the CDR3, the DNA is TGTGCCAGCAGCCCGGACAGAGGAGTCTCCTACGAGCAGTACTTC. The encoded protein is CASSPDRGVSYEQYF.

The chain uses TRBV6-6 and TRBJ2-7; D might be TRBD1 (6 bases). V lost 3 bases, J lost 7 bases, and 13 bases lay in between. CDR1 and CDR2 (germline): MNHNY, SVGAGI (reference sequence). The CDR3 is 13 residues long. CDR3 DNA: TGTGCCAGCAGTTATCAGGGGCCAACGGAGCAGTACTTC. Residues: CASSYQGPTEQYF.

The J gene is TRBJ2-7, the V gene TRBV30; TRBD1 matches at 7 bases. The CDR3 extends over 13 amino acids. Germline assignment: CDR1 GTSNPN and CDR2 SVGIG (reference sequence). V shed 4 bases, J shed 2 bases, and the junction held 5 bases outside the gene matches. CDR3: CAWTRDRPYEQYF. In DNA form, the CDR3 reads TGTGCCTGGACCCGGGACAGACCCTACGAGCAGTACTTC.

The chain couples TRBV4-1 to TRBJ2-5; 8 bases fit TRBD2. The CDR3 has 17 amino acids. The V gene's germline CDR1 is MGHRA and CDR2 YSYEKL. Losses at the gene ends were 4 bases for V and 5 bases for J; bases not matched to a gene: 15. The CDR3 protein is CASSPPGGAGAGETQYF. CDR3 DNA: TGCGCCAGCAGCCCCCCCGGGGGAGCGGGAGCGGGCGAGACCCAGTACTTC.

The chain uses TRBV15 and TRBJ2-3; 8 bases line up with TRBD1. Germline V gene lookup returns CDR1 LNHNV and CDR2 YYDKDF (reference sequence). Trimming took 2 bases from V and 7 from J; bases not matched to a gene: 8. CDR3 length equals 15 residues. CDR3 in DNA: TGTGCCACCAGCAGACCGGGACAGGAGGGTTATACGCAGTATTTT. It codes for CATSRPGQEGYTQYF.

The CDR3 reads CASSPPSGSSYEQYF. DNA for the CDR3: TGTGCCAGCAGCCCCCCTAGCGGGAGCTCCTACGAGCAGTACTTC. The gene calls are TRBV7-9 and TRBJ2-7; 10 bases line up with TRBD2. Germline CDR1 reads SEHNR; CDR2 reads FQNEAQ (reference sequence). This CDR3 has 15 residues. V shed 5 bases and J 0 bases; nucleotides not matched to a gene: 4. Together with reference TRBV7-9 and TRBJ2-7, the CDR3 gives the full variable domain: DTGVSQNPRHKITKRGQNVTFRCDPISEHNRLYWYRQTLGQGPEFLTYFQNEAQLEKSRLLSDRFSAERPKGSFSTLEIQRTEQGDSAMYLCASSPPSGSSYEQYFGPGTRLTVT.

The J gene is TRBJ1-2, the V gene TRBV19; D not resolved. Trimming pared 9 bases from V and 4 bases from J, leaving 12 bases between. Germline V gene data show CDR1 as LNHDA and CDR2 as SQIVND (reference sequence). This CDR3 comprises 12 residues. In DNA, the CDR3 is TGTGCCAGCTCGGAGATCCCCTATGGCTACACCTTC. Protein product: CASSEIPYGYTF.

V usage is TRBV4-2 and J usage is TRBJ1-2; D is uncertain. Germline V gene sequence: CDR1 LGHNA, CDR2 YNFKEQ. The CDR3 is made up of 15 amino acids. V lost 0 bases and J 4 bases, leaving 12 bases between the germline ends. The CDR3 DNA follows: TGTGCCAGCAGCCAAGAAGAAGGAGGTTCCTATGGCTACACCTTC. Its protein is CASSQEEGGSYGYTF.

The rearrangement joins TRBV10-3 to TRBJ2-7; no clear D gene. Germline lookup yields CDR1 ENHRY and CDR2 SYGVKD. The CDR3 length is 16 residues. Between the trimmed V and J ends, which lost 5 bases and 0 bases, there was a span of 17 bases. CDR3 residues: CAISPAASSVSYEQYF. As DNA, the CDR3 is TGTGCCATCAGTCCCGCGGCCTCGTCCGTCTCCTACGAGCAGTACTTC.

This CDR3 is CSAGSGTASYEQYF. The DNA for the CDR3 is TGCAGCGCAGGGAGTGGGACAGCATCCTACGAGCAGTACTTC. The chain employs TRBV29-1 and TRBJ2-7; 7 bases fit TRBD1. This CDR3 spans 14 amino acids. J lost 1 base, V lost 7 bases, and 10 bases had no gene match. Germline-derived CDR1 and CDR2 are SQVTM and ANQGSEA.

This sequence joins TRBV4-1 and TRBJ1-2, with 8 bases matching TRBD1. Germline CDR1 is MGHRA and CDR2 is YSYEKL. J lost 8 bases, V lost 2 bases, and 4 bases had no gene match. This CDR3 contains 13 residues. CDR3 DNA: TGCGCCAGCAGCCAACAGGGGGCGTTAGGCTACACCTTC. Translating gives CASSQQGALGYTF.

The genes are TRBV5-1 and TRBJ1-1; 9 bases agree with TRBD1. The CDR3 sequence is 16 residues long. Germline-derived CDR1 and CDR2 are SGHRS and YFSETQ. The junction had 9 bases not matched to a gene; V was cut back by 2 bases and J by 4 bases. CDR3 residues: CASSFHRGQGVTEAFF. Here the CDR3 DNA reads TGCGCCAGCAGCTTCCACCGGGGACAGGGAGTCACTGAAGCTTTCTTT.

V and J are TRBV2 and TRBJ2-1; 8 bases map to TRBD2. The CDR3 runs to 15 residues. The germline gives CDR1 SNHLY, CDR2 FYNNEI. The ends lost 4 bases at V and 4 bases at J; junction bases unmatched: 6. The CDR3 DNA reads TGTGCCAGCAGTGGGGGACTAGACCCTTACAATGAGCAGTTCTTC. Its protein is CASSGGLDPYNEQFF.